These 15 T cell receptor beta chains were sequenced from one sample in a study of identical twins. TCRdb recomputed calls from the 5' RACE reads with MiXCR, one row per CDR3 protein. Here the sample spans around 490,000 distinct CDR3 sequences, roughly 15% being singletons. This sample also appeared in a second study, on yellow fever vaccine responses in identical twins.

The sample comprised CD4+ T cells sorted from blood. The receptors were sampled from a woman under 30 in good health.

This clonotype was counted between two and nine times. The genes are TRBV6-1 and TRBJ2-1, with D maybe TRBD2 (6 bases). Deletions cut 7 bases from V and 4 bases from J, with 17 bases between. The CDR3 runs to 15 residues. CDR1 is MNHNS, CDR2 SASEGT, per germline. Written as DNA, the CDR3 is TGTGCCAGCAAGGGCGGGACCGAGAAGTACAATGAGCAGTTCTTC. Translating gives CASKGGTEKYNEQFF.

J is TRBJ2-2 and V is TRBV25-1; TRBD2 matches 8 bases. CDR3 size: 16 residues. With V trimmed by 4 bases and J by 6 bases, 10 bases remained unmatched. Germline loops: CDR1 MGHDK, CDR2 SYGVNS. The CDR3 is CASSAHGGGRAGELFF. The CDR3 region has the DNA TGTGCCAGCAGTGCCCACGGGGGGGGTCGTGCCGGGGAGCTGTTTTTT.

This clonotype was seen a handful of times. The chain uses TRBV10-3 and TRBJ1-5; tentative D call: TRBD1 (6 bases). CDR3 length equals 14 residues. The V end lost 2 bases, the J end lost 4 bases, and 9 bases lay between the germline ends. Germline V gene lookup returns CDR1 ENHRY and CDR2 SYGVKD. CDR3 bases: TGTGCCATCAGTGAGGGGGACATTAATCAGCCCCAGCATTTT. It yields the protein CAISEGDINQPQHF.

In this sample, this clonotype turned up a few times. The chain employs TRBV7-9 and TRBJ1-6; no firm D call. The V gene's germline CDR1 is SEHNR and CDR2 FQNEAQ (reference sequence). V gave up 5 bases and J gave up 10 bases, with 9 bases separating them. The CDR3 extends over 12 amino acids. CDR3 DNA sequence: TGTGCCAGCAGCCCAGTCGGCTCACCCCTCCACTTT. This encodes CASSPVGSPLHF.

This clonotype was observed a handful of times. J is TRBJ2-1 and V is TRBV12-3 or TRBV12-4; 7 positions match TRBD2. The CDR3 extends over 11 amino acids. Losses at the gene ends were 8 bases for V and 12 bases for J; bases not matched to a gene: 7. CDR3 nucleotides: TGTGCCAGCCGTCGCGGGGGTAGGCAGTTCTTC. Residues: CASRRGGRQFF.

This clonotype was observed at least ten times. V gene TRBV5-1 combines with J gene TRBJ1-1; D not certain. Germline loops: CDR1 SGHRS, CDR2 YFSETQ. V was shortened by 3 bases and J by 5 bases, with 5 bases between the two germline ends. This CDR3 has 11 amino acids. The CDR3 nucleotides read TGCGCCAGCAGCTCCCGGACTGAAGCTTTCTTT. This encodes CASSSRTEAFF.

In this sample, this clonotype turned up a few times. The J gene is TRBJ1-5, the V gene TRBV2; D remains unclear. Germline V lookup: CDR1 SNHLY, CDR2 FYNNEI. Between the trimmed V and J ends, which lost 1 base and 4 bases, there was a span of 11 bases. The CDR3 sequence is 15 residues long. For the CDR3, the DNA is TGTGCCAGCAGTGAAGATACTATTAGGAATCAGCCCCAGCATTTT. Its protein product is CASSEDTIRNQPQHF. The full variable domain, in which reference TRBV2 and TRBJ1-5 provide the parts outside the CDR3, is EPEVTQTPSHQVTQMGQEVILRCVPISNHLYFYWYRQILGQKVEFLVSFYNNEISEKSEIFDDQFSVERPDGSNFTLKIRSTKLEDSAMYFCASSEDTIRNQPQHFGDGTRLSIL.

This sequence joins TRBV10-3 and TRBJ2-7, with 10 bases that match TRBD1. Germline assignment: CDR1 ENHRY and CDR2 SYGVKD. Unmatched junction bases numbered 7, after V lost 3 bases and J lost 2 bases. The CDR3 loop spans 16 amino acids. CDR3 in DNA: TGTGCCATCAGTGAAGGACCGGGACAGGGGACCTACGAGCAGTACTTC. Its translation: CAISEGPGQGTYEQYF.

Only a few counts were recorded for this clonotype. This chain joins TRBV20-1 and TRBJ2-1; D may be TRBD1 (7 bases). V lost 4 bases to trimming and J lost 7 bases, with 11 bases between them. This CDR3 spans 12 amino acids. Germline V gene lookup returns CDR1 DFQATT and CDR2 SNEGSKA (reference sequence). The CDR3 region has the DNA TGCAGTGCTACCAGGGGGGTTAATGAGCAGTTCTTC. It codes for CSATRGVNEQFF.

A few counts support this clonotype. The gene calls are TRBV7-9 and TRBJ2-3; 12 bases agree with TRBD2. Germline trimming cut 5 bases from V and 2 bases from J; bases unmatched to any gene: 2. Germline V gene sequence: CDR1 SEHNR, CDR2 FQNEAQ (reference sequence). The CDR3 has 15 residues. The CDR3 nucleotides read TGTGCCAGCAGCCGGACTAGCGGGGCCACAGATACGCAGTATTTT. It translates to CASSRTSGATDTQYF.

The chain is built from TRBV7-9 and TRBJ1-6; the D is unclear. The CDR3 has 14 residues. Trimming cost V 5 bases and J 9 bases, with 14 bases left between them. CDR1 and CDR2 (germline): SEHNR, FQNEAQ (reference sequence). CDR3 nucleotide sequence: TGTGCCAGCAGCCGCGGGGAGGACCGTTCACCCCTCCACTTT. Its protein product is CASSRGEDRSPLHF.

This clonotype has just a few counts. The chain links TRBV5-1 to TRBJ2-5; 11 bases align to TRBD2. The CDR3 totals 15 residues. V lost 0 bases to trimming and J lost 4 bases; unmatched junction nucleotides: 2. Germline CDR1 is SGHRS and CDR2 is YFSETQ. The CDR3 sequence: CASSLGGLAGETQYF. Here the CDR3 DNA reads TGCGCCAGCAGCTTGGGAGGACTAGCGGGAGAGACCCAGTACTTC. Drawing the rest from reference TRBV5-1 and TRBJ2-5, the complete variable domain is KAGVTQTPRYLIKTRGQQVTLSCSPISGHRSVSWYQQTPGQGLQFLFEYFSETQRNKGNFPGRFSGRQFSNSRSEMNVSTLELGDSALYLCASSLGGLAGETQYFGPGTRLLVL.

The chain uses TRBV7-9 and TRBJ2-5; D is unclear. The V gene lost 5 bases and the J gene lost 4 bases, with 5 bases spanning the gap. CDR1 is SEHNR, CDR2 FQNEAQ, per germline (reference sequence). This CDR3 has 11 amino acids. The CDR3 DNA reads TGTGCCAGCAGCGACGTAGAGACCCAGTACTTC. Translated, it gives CASSDVETQYF.

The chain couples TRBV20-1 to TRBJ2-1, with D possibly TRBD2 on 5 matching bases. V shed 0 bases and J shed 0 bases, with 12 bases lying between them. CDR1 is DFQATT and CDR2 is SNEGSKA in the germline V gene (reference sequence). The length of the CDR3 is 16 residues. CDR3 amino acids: CSARDSLGSSYNEQFF. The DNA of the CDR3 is TGCAGTGCTAGAGACTCCCTGGGGAGCTCCTACAATGAGCAGTTCTTC.

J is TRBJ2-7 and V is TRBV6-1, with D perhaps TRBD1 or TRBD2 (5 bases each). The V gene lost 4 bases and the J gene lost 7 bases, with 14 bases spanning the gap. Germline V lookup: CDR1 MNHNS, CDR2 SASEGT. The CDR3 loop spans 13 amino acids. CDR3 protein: CASSGALGREQYV. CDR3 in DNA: TGTGCCAGCAGTGGAGCCTTGGGACGAGAGCAGTACGTC.